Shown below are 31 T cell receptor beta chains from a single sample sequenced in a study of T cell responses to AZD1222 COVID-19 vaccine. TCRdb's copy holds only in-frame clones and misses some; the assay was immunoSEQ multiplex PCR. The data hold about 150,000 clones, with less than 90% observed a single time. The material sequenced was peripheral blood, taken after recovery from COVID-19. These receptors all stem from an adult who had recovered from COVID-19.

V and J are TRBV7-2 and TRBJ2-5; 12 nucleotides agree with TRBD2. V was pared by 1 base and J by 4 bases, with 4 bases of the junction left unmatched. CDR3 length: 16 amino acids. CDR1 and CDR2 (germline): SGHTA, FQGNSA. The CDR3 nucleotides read TGTGCCAGCAGCTTAGGCGGACTAGCGGGGAGAGAGACCCAGTACTTC. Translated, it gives CASSLGGLAGRETQYF.

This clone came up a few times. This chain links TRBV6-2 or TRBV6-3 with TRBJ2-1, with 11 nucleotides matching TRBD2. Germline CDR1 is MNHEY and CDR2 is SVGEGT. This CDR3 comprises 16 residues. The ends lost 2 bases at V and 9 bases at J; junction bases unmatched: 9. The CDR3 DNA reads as TGTGCCAGCAGTTACCTAGTAGCGGGGGGGCCGGGTGAGCAGTTCTTC. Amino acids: CASSYLVAGGPGEQFF.

The CDR3 DNA reads TGTGCCAGCAGCTTAGGTTCGAGGTTCCAGCAGTTCTTC. This sequence encodes CASSLGSRFQQFF. The chain joins TRBV7-9 to TRBJ2-1; D gene unclear. Trimming took 1 base from V and 11 from J, leaving 12 bases between them. Germline V CDR1 and CDR2: SEHNR, FQNEAQ (reference sequence). The length of the CDR3 is 13 residues.

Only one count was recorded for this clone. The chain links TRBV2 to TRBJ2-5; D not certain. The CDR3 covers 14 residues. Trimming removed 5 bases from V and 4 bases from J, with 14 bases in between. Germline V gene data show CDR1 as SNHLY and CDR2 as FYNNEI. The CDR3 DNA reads TGTGCCAGCAGTCGGGCCCTTACTCGAGAGACCCAGTACTTC. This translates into CASSRALTRETQYF.

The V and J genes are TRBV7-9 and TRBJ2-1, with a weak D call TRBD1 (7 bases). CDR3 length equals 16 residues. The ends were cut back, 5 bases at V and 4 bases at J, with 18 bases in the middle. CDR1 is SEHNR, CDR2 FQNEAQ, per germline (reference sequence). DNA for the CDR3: TGTGCCAGCAGCCCCAGGGGGGACGGGGCATACAATGAGCAGTTCTTC. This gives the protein CASSPRGDGAYNEQFF.

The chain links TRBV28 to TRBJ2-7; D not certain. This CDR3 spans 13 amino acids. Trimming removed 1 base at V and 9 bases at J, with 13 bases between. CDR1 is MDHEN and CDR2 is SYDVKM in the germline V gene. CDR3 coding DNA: TGTGCCAGCAGTTTATCGCGCCAACAGCGGCAGTACTTC. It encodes CASSLSRQQRQYF.

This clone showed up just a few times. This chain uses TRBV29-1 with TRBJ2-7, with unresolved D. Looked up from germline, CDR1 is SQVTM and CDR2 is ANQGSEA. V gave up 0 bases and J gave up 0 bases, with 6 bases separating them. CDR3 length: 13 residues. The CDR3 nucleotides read TGCAGCGTTGAAGACAGACTCTCCTACGAGCAGTACTTC. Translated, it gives CSVEDRLSYEQYF.

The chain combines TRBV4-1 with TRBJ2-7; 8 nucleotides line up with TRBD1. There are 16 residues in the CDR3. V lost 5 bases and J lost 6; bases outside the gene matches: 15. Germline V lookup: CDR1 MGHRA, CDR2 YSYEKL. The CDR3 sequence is CASSKALTGVFSEQYF. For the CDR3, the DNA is TGCGCCAGCAGCAAAGCCCTGACAGGGGTATTTAGCGAGCAGTACTTC.

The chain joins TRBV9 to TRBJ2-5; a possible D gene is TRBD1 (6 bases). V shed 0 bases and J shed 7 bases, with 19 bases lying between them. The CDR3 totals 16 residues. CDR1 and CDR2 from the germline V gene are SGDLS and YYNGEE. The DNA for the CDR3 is TGTGCCAGCAGCGTAGGAGGAACACAGGGTTTGGGGACCCAGTACTTC. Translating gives CASSVGGTQGLGTQYF.

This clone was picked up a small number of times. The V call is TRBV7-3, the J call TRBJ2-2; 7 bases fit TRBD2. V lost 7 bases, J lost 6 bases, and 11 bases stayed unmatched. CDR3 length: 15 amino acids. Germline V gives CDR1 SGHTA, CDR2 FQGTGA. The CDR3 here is CASTAQTSFPGELFF. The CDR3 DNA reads TGTGCCAGCACCGCCCAGACTAGCTTTCCCGGGGAGCTGTTTTTT.

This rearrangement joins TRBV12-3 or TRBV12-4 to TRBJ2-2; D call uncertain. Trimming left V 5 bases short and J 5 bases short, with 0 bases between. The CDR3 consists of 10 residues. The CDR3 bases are TGTGCCAGCAGTACCGGGGAGCTGTTTTTT. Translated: CASSTGELFF.

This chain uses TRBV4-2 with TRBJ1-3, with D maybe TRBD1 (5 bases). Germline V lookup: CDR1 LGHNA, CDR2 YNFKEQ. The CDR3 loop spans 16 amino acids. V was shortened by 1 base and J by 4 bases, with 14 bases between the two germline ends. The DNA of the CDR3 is TGTGCCAGCAGCCAAGCGGGAGGAGGGGTCGGAAACACCATATATTTT. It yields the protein CASSQAGGGVGNTIYF.

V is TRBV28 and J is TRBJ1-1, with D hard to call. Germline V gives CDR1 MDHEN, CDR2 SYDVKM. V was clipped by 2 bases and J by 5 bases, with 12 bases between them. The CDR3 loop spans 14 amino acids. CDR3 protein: CASSLPTLETEAFF. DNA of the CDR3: TGTGCCAGCAGTTTACCCACCCTGGAGACTGAAGCTTTCTTT.

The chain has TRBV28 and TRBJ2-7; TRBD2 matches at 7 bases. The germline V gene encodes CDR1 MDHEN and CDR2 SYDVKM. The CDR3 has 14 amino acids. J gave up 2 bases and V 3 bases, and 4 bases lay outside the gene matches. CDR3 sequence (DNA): TGTGCCAGCAGTTTTCCCAGCGGGACCTACGAGCAGTACTTC. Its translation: CASSFPSGTYEQYF.

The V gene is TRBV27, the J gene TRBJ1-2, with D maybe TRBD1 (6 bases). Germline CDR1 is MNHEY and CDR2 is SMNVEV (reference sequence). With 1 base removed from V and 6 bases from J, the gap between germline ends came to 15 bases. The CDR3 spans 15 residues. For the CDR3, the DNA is TGTGCCAGCAGTTTATACAGGGATGGAATCAATGGCTACACCTTC. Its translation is CASSLYRDGINGYTF.

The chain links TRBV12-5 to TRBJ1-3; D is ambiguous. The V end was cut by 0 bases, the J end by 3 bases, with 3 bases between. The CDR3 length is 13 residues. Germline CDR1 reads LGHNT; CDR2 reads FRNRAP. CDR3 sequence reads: CASGLVGGNTIYF. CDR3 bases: TGTGCTAGTGGTTTGGTCGGTGGAAACACCATATATTTT.

CDR3 region: CASSSAGTSAKETQYF. CDR3 nucleotide sequence: TGTGCCAGCAGCTCAGCCGGGACTAGCGCCAAGGAGACCCAGTACTTC. The rearrangement uses TRBV5-4 and TRBJ2-5, with TRBD2 matching over 10 bases. The length of the CDR3 is 16 residues. Trimming cost V 3 bases and J 5 bases; bases outside gene matches: 10. Germline V CDR1 and CDR2: SGHNT, YYREEE (reference sequence).

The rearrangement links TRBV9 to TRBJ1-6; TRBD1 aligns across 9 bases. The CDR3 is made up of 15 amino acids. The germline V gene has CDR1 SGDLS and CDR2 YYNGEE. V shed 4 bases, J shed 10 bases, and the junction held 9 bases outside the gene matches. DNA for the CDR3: TGTGCCAGCAGCAAACGGGACAGGGAGATGTCACCCCTCCACTTT. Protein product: CASSKRDREMSPLHF.

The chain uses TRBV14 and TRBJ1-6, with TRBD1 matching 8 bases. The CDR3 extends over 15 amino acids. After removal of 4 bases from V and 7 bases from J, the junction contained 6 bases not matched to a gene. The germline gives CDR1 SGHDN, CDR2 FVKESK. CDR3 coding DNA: TGTGCCAGCAGCCCGAGGACAGGGAGGAATTCACCCCTCCACTTT. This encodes CASSPRTGRNSPLHF.

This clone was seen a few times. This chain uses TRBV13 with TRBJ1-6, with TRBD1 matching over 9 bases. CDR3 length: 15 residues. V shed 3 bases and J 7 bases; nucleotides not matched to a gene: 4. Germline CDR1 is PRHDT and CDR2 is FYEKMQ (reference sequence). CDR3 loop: CASSLGQGGNSPLHF. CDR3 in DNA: TGTGCCAGCAGCTTGGGACAGGGCGGAAATTCACCCCTCCACTTT.

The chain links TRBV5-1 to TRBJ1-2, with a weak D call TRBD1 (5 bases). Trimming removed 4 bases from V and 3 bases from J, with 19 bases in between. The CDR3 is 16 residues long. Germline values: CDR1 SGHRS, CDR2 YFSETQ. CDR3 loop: CASSLEAGGLDYGYTF. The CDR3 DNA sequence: TGCGCCAGCAGCCTGGAGGCCGGGGGTCTGGACTATGGCTACACCTTC.

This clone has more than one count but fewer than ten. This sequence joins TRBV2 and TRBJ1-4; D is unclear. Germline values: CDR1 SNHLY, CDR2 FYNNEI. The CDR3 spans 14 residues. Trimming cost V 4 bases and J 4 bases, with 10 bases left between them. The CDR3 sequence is CASSVSGINEKLFF. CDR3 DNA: TGTGCCAGCAGTGTATCGGGAATTAATGAAAAACTGTTTTTT.

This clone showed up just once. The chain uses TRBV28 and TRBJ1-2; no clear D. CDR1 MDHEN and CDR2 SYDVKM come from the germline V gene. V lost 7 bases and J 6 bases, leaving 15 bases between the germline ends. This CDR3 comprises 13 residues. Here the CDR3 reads CASNPPDVHGYTF. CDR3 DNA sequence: TGTGCCAGCAACCCCCCAGATGTGCATGGCTACACCTTC.

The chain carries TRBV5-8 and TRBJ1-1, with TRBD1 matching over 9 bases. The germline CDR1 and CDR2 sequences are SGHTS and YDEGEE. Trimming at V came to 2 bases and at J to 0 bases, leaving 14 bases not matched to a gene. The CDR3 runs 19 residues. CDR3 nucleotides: TGTGCCAGCAGCTTCTATTCACAGGGGGCGGATACTGTGAACACTGAAGCTTTCTTT. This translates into CASSFYSQGADTVNTEAFF.

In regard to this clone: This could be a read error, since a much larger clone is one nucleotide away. Written as DNA, the CDR3 is TGTGCCACCAGGGACAGCTCTGGAAACACCATATATTTT. Protein product: CATRDSSGNTIYF. The J gene is TRBJ1-3, the V gene TRBV10-3, with 7 positions matching TRBD1. The CDR3 is 13 amino acids. Losses at the gene ends were 10 bases for V and 0 bases for J; bases not matched to a gene: 3. Germline V CDR1 and CDR2: ENHRY, SYGVKD.

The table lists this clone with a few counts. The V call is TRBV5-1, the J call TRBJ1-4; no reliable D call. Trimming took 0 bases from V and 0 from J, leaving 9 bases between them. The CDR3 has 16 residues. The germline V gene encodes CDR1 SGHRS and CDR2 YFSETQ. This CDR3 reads CASSLGTFATNEKLFF. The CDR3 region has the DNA TGCGCCAGCAGCTTGGGCACATTCGCAACTAATGAAAAACTGTTTTTT.

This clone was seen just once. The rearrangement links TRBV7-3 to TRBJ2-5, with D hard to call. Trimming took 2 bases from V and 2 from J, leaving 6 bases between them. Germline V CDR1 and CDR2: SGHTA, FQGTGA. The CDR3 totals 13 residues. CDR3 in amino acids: CASSLFGQETQYF. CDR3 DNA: TGTGCCAGCAGCTTATTCGGGCAAGAGACCCAGTACTTC.

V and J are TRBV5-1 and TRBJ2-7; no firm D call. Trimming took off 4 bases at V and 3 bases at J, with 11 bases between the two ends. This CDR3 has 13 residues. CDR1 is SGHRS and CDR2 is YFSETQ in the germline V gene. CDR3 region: CASSDSRVYEQYF. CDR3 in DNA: TGCGCCAGCAGCGATTCGCGAGTCTACGAGCAGTACTTC. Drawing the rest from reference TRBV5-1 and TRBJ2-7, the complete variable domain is KAGVTQTPRYLIKTRGQQVTLSCSPISGHRSVSWYQQTPGQGLQFLFEYFSETQRNKGNFPGRFSGRQFSNSRSEMNVSTLELGDSALYLCASSDSRVYEQYFGPGTRLTVT.

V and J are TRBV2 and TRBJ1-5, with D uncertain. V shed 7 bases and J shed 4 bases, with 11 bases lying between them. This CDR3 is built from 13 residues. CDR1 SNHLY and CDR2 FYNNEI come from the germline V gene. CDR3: CASTFIINQPQHF. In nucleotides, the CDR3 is TGTGCCAGCACCTTCATTATAAATCAGCCCCAGCATTTT.

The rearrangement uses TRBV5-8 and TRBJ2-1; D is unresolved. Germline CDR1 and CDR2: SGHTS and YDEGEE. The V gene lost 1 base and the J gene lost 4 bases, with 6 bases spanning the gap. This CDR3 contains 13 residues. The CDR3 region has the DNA TGTGCCAGCAGCTTGTGGGATTACAATGAGCAGTTCTTC. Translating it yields CASSLWDYNEQFF.

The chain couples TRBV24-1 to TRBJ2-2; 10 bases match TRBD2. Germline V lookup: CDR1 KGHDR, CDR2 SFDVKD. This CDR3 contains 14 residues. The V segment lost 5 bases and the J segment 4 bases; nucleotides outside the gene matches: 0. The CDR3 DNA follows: TGTGCCACCAGTGCTAGCGGGGGCACCGGGGAGCTGTTTTTT. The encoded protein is CATSASGGTGELFF.